A selection of T cell receptor beta chains follows, all from one sample in a study of T cells after yellow fever vaccination. TCRdb reprocessed the 5' RACE reads via MiXCR and lists one record per CDR3 protein. In the table there are about 12,000 distinct CDR3 sequences, roughly 6% of which are singletons. Specimen: PBMCs, either bulk or a sorted T-cell subset (CD4+, CD8+, memory, or dextramer-sorted; not recorded which), collected on the day of the yellow fever booster vaccination. The receptors stem from a man between 25 and 39 years old who received the YFV17D yellow fever vaccine. The CDR3 runs from the conserved cysteine through the conserved F or W.

V	J	CDR3
TRBV11-2	TRBJ2-7	CASSRREGLPGEQYF
TRBV18	TRBJ1-4	CASSPHAGPDEKLFF
TRBV18	TRBJ2-5	CASSPQAKGKETQYF
TRBV20-1	TRBJ2-3	CSAAGTSTDTQYF
TRBV7-2	TRBJ2-7	CASSLSRNYEQYF
TRBV12-3/TRBV12-4	TRBJ1-1	CASRSRGVTEAFF
TRBV2	TRBJ2-7	CASNRGRDYEQYF
TRBV12-3/TRBV12-4	TRBJ2-4	CASSLIGTPKNIQYF
TRBV5-1	TRBJ2-5	CASGQGARETQYF
TRBV4-1	TRBJ1-2	CASSQGEAQHYGYTF
TRBV18	TRBJ1-2	CASSPGQGADGYTF
TRBV6-5	TRBJ1-5	CASSYQSGNQPQHF
TRBV20-1	TRBJ2-5	CSAYGTGGSQETQYF
TRBV6-5	TRBJ1-1	CASSSRTGGTEAFF
TRBV7-8	TRBJ2-2	CASRRDHSNTGELFF
TRBV6-5	TRBJ1-6	CASRHRNNNSPLHF
TRBV3-1	TRBJ2-2	CASSQGLAGVKELFF
TRBV6-5	TRBJ2-7	CASSSRTSGRAVREEQYF
TRBV20-1	TRBJ1-2	CSAQVEMGQGYTF
TRBV4-1	TRBJ2-1	CASSQGGNEQFF
TRBV25-1	TRBJ2-2	CAGLLAANTGELFF
TRBV18	TRBJ1-1	CASSLGQGAENTEAFF
TRBV25-1	TRBJ1-1	CASSEAKVAAFF
TRBV18	TRBJ1-1	CASSPSREVRTEAFF
TRBV5-1	TRBJ2-5	CASSPGLGKETQYF
TRBV6-4	TRBJ2-2	CASSESGNTGELFF
TRBV9	TRBJ2-1	CASSVTGTLSYNEQFF
TRBV19	TRBJ1-1	CASGAGGGIRPGFTEAFF
TRBV29-1	TRBJ2-5	CSVATGPETQYF
TRBV20-1	TRBJ2-7	CSASSPTTPVNEQYF
TRBV5-1	TRBJ2-5	CASSSGLVQETQYF
TRBV12-3/TRBV12-4	TRBJ2-1	CACSLVIPGSRSYNEQFF
TRBV20-1	TRBJ2-7	CSARGPSEQYF
TRBV20-1	TRBJ1-5	CSAIPLGSRAGQPQHF
TRBV3-1	TRBJ1-3	CASSPLTVSGNTIYF
TRBV4-2	TRBJ1-4	CASSQTGGVNEKLFF
TRBV6-2/TRBV6-3	TRBJ2-1	CASSYWTGVDEQFF
TRBV19	TRBJ2-1	CASTRRLAGGGEQFF
TRBV18	TRBJ2-5	CASSPRGQIPQETQYF
TRBV4-3	TRBJ2-7	CASSQDRGYEQYF
TRBV24-1	TRBJ2-7	CATSDKVTGLQYF
TRBV20-1	TRBJ2-1	CCFSGLAAGLWNEQFF
TRBV3-1	TRBJ2-1	CASSPISASGRTNNEQFF
TRBV10-3	TRBJ2-1	CALTKDPSSNEQFF
TRBV18	TRBJ1-2	CASSPGQTTNYGYTF
TRBV12-3/TRBV12-4	TRBJ2-5	CASVQGSRSLRETQYF
TRBV2	TRBJ2-7	CASTGTGGDSGQYF